The source of this T cell receptor (beta chain) is a study of PD-1 blockade in classical Hodgkin lymphoma. Every patient relapsed after autologous stem cell transplantation, and brentuximab vedotin exposure varied. Trimming left V 0 bases short and J 7 bases short, with 17 bases between. In germline, CDR1 is SGDLS, CDR2 YYNGEE. The CDR3 spans 15 residues. General study findings and limits: Only CD4+ TCR diversity, not CD8+, had risen significantly by C4D1. Newly diagnosed patients reportedly had lower baseline TCR diversity than healthy donors.

TCRdb's copy holds only in-frame clones and misses some; the assay was immunoSEQ multiplex PCR. Of around 9,900 clones listed, roughly nine tenths are singletons. To note about this clone: Its antigen is still unknown.

Sequencing was performed on peripheral blood mononuclear cells (PBMCs), taken at baseline. The chain joins TRBV9 to TRBJ2-7; no reliable D call. The TCR originated in a human donor with classical Hodgkin lymphoma. The CDR3 region is CASSVAPAGPWEQYF. Here the CDR3 DNA reads TGTGCCAGCAGCGTAGCTCCGGCAGGACCCTGGGAGCAGTACTTC.